These 18 T cell receptor beta chains came from one sample sequenced in a study of graft-versus-host responses after intestinal transplantation (dated by TCRdb to the early 2020s). For these TCRs, the target antigens are not known. What this sample's time point label stands for: cells obtained before transplantation from donor or recipient. The method was the immunoSEQ multiplex PCR assay. In its TCRdb copy, this immuneACCESS table keeps in-frame sequences only and misses some clones. Where compared with another copy, unresolved V genes explain less than half of these, and the others have no known cause. The sample table holds 50,000 to 60,000 clones, of which 80% to 95% were seen once. Jointly, the top ten make up 2% to 2.5% of the sample. The sequencing used unstimulated CD4+ T cells sorted from spleen or lymph node cells, collected before transplant. The source is a human donor who was the organ donor for an intestinal transplant.

The rearrangement links TRBV5-1 to TRBJ2-1; 7 bases map to TRBD1. CDR3 length equals 17 residues. CDR1 is SGHRS, CDR2 YFSETQ, per germline. Trimming at V came to 0 bases and at J to 6 bases, leaving 12 bases not matched to a gene. Here the CDR3 DNA reads TGCGCCAGCAGCTTGGCAGGGGGATTCGTTCCACCCAATGAGCAGTTCTTC. Translating gives CASSLAGGFVPPNEQFF. The entire variable domain, with the rest obtained from reference TRBV5-1 and TRBJ2-1, is as follows: KAGVTQTPRYLIKTRGQQVTLSCSPISGHRSVSWYQQTPGQGLQFLFEYFSETQRNKGNFPGRFSGRQFSNSRSEMNVSTLELGDSALYLCASSLAGGFVPPNEQFFGPGTRLTVL.

The chain uses TRBV19 and TRBJ2-7; the D call may be TRBD1 or TRBD2 (6 bases each). The germline V gene has CDR1 LNHDA and CDR2 SQIVND (reference sequence). The CDR3 loop spans 14 amino acids. The ends were cut back, 4 bases at V and 0 bases at J, with 10 bases in the middle. The CDR3 sequence is CASSKGGSSYEQYF. The CDR3 DNA is TGTGCCAGTAGTAAAGGGGGGAGCTCCTACGAGCAGTACTTC.

The chain joins TRBV7-2 to TRBJ2-7; 9 nucleotides agree with TRBD1. In germline, CDR1 is SGHTA, CDR2 FQGNSA. The CDR3 loop spans 13 amino acids. After removal of 8 bases from V and 4 bases from J, the junction contained 6 bases not matched to a gene. CDR3 in amino acids: CASSGQGEYEQYF. DNA of the CDR3: TGTGCCAGCTCGGGACAGGGCGAGTACGAGCAGTACTTC.

The chain joins TRBV5-6 to TRBJ2-6; TRBD1 is a possible D gene (5 bases). This CDR3 spans 18 amino acids. CDR1 and CDR2 (germline): SGHDT, YYEEEE. V was cut by 4 bases and J by 0 bases, with 17 bases left in between. In DNA form, the CDR3 reads TGTGCCAGCAGCGCATACAGACAGCCCCACTCTGGGGCCAACGTCCTGACTTTC. It codes for CASSAYRQPHSGANVLTF.

The chain recombines TRBV30 with TRBJ2-3, with 9 bases aligning to TRBD2. Germline V gene data show CDR1 as GTSNPN and CDR2 as SVGIG (reference sequence). The CDR3 runs to 16 residues. J lost 2 bases, V lost 0 bases, and 6 bases had no gene match. The CDR3 sequence: CAWSVPLAGFTDTQYF. The CDR3 DNA reads as TGTGCCTGGAGTGTACCGCTAGCGGGATTCACAGATACGCAGTATTTT.

This rearrangement joins TRBV28 to TRBJ1-1, with D unresolved. V lost 6 bases, J lost 5 bases, and 10 bases lay in between. Germline V gene lookup returns CDR1 MDHEN and CDR2 SYDVKM. The CDR3 runs to 12 residues. The CDR3 protein is CASSYRPTEAFF. CDR3 nucleotide sequence: TGTGCCAGCAGCTACCGACCAACTGAAGCTTTCTTT.

The rearrangement joins TRBV28 to TRBJ1-1; 7 nucleotides agree with TRBD1. V shed 5 bases, J shed 6 bases, and the junction held 6 bases outside the gene matches. The germline V gene encodes CDR1 MDHEN and CDR2 SYDVKM. This CDR3 is 13 amino acids long. The CDR3 here is CASSLRQGPEAFF. Here the CDR3 DNA reads TGTGCCAGCAGTCTCCGACAGGGTCCTGAAGCTTTCTTT.

J is TRBJ2-5 and V is TRBV27; possible D gene TRBD1, 8 bases. V was pared by 6 bases and J by 5 bases, with 13 bases between. The CDR3 extends over 13 amino acids. The germline gives CDR1 MNHEY, CDR2 SMNVEV (reference sequence). This CDR3 is CASSIQGGETQYF. The CDR3 DNA follows: TGTGCCAGCAGCATACAGGGGGGGGAGACCCAGTACTTC.

The V gene is TRBV5-1, the J gene TRBJ2-7; 16 bases map to TRBD2. Looked up from germline, CDR1 is SGHRS and CDR2 is YFSETQ. The J segment lost 2 bases and the V segment lost 3 bases, leaving 5 bases of the junction unmatched. The CDR3 covers 17 residues. This CDR3 is CASSSLGTSGRAYEQYF. DNA for the CDR3: TGCGCCAGCAGCTCTCTTGGGACTAGCGGGAGGGCCTACGAGCAGTACTTC.

The V and J genes are TRBV7-8 and TRBJ2-6; D gene uncertain. The CDR3 length is 15 residues. Trimming took off 4 bases at V and 3 bases at J, with 10 bases between the two ends. Per germline, CDR1 SGHVS and CDR2 FQNEAQ. The CDR3 nucleotides are TGTGCCAGCAGCTCACTCCGGGTTGGGGCCAACGTCCTGACTTTC. It encodes CASSSLRVGANVLTF.

The rearrangement joins TRBV7-9 to TRBJ2-1; the D is unclear. The ends were cut back, 2 bases at V and 6 bases at J, with 17 bases in the middle. Germline V gene lookup returns CDR1 SEHNR and CDR2 FQNEAQ (reference sequence). There are 16 residues in the CDR3. Here the CDR3 reads CASSLKNYSLPNEQFF. The DNA of the CDR3 is TGTGCCAGCAGCTTAAAAAACTATTCGCTACCCAATGAGCAGTTCTTC.

The chain uses TRBV27 and TRBJ1-4; 10 bases agree with TRBD1. The CDR3 totals 18 residues. V trimming: 1 base; J trimming: 8 bases; junction bases outside the gene matches: 13. The V gene's germline CDR1 is MNHEY and CDR2 SMNVEV (reference sequence). The CDR3 sequence is CASSLYGGPGQGMEKLFF. The CDR3 region has the DNA TGTGCCAGCAGTTTATATGGGGGGCCGGGACAGGGGATGGAAAAACTGTTTTTT.

The chain has TRBV5-1 and TRBJ2-3; 12 bases map to TRBD2. This CDR3 comprises 15 residues. Germline-derived CDR1 and CDR2 are SGHRS and YFSETQ. V was pared by 0 bases and J by 6 bases, with 2 bases of the junction left unmatched. The CDR3 bases are TGCGCCAGCAGCTTGGCGCTAGCGGGAGGGGATACGCAGTATTTT. Its translation is CASSLALAGGDTQYF.

Here the CDR3 reads CASSLRLESYEQYF. Here the CDR3 DNA reads TGTGCCAGCAGCTTAAGGTTGGAAAGCTACGAGCAGTACTTC. This chain connects TRBV7-8 to TRBJ2-7; D uncertain. The CDR3 extends over 14 amino acids. The V end was cut by 2 bases, the J end by 3 bases, with 11 bases between. Looked up from germline, CDR1 is SGHVS and CDR2 is FQNEAQ. The whole variable domain, filled in from reference TRBV7-8 and TRBJ2-7, reads GAGVSQSPRYKVAKRGQDVALRCDPISGHVSLFWYQQALGQGPEFLTYFQNEAQLDKSGLPSDRFFAERPEGSVSTLKIQRTQQEDSAVYLCASSLRLESYEQYFGPGTRLTVT.

The chain combines TRBV7-9 with TRBJ2-1; 9 positions agree with TRBD1. The CDR3 consists of 16 residues. The germline V gene encodes CDR1 SEHNR and CDR2 FQNEAQ (reference sequence). J was trimmed by 9 bases and V by 1 base; bases with no gene match: 10. The CDR3 nucleotides read TGTGCCAGCAGCTTAGAAGGGACAGGGAGGGTAGGTGAGCAGTTCTTC. Its protein is CASSLEGTGRVGEQFF. The variable domain in full, completed from reference TRBV7-9 and TRBJ2-1, reads DTGVSQNPRHKITKRGQNVTFRCDPISEHNRLYWYRQTLGQGPEFLTYFQNEAQLEKSRLLSDRFSAERPKGSFSTLEIQRTEQGDSAMYLCASSLEGTGRVGEQFFGPGTRLTVL.

This chain joins TRBV2 and TRBJ2-7; 8 bases are shared with TRBD1. Germline CDR1 reads SNHLY; CDR2 reads FYNNEI. The CDR3 is 14 residues long. V gave up 1 base and J gave up 6 bases; unmatched junction bases: 5. The CDR3 here is CASSEEGTGLEQYF. CDR3 nucleotide sequence: TGTGCCAGCAGTGAAGAGGGGACAGGTCTCGAGCAGTACTTC.

The chain uses TRBV29-1 and TRBJ2-5; TRBD1 aligns across 7 bases. The V gene's germline CDR1 is SQVTM and CDR2 ANQGSEA. The CDR3 loop spans 13 amino acids. V lost 3 bases, J lost 2 bases, and 3 bases stayed unmatched. In DNA, the CDR3 is TGCAGCGTTGATAAGGGGGCGCAAGAGACCCAGTACTTC. This codes for CSVDKGAQETQYF.

The chain uses TRBV19 and TRBJ1-2; maybe TRBD1 (5 bases). V was shortened by 5 bases and J by 4 bases, with 17 bases between the two germline ends. The germline gives CDR1 LNHDA, CDR2 SQIVND (reference sequence). The length of the CDR3 is 15 residues. The CDR3 loop is CASSSLGERTYGYTF. Here the CDR3 DNA reads TGTGCCAGTAGTTCATTAGGGGAAAGGACCTATGGCTACACCTTC.